Presented here are 8 T cell receptor beta chains from one specimen sequenced in a study of neoadjuvant anti-PD-1 for oral cavity cancer. This table comes from immunoSEQ multiplex PCR, and its TCRdb copy is limited to in-frame clones, with some not included. Of 5,000 or so clones detected, roughly three fifths appear once; the ten largest clones hold 7.5% to 9.5%. The specimen comprised tumor tissue, sampled before nivolumab (anti-PD-1) treatment. These receptors were obtained from a person aged 35-79 years with oral cavity squamous cell carcinoma.

This CDR3 is CASSPPSGLQETQYF. The CDR3 DNA reads TGTGCCAGCTCACCACCGTCGGGCCTCCAAGAGACCCAGTACTTC. The chain has TRBV18 and TRBJ2-5; D is undetermined. Trimming took off 0 bases at V and 1 base at J, with 9 bases between the two ends. This CDR3 has 15 residues. The germline gives CDR1 KGHSH, CDR2 LQKENI.

The chain carries TRBV28 and TRBJ2-5; D is unclear. V was cut by 2 bases and J by 3 bases, with 13 bases left in between. The CDR3 runs 15 residues. Per the germline V gene, CDR1 is MDHEN and CDR2 is SYDVKM. The CDR3: CASSLVRKSKETQYF. Here the CDR3 DNA reads TGTGCCAGCAGTTTAGTCCGGAAATCGAAAGAGACCCAGTACTTC.

This clone was observed a handful of times. The J gene is TRBJ1-2, the V gene TRBV5-8; no definite D call. The germline CDR1 and CDR2 sequences are SGHTS and YDEGEE. The V gene lost 10 bases and the J gene lost 4 bases, with 20 bases spanning the gap. This CDR3 region has 14 residues. Here the CDR3 reads CAAVRRMAGYGYTF. CDR3 sequence (DNA): TGTGCCGCGGTGCGGCGGATGGCAGGCTATGGCTACACCTTC.

This chain connects TRBV5-5 to TRBJ2-7, with 8 bases matching TRBD1. The junction had 7 bases not matched to a gene; V was cut back by 4 bases and J by 4 bases. The CDR3 loop spans 14 amino acids. Per germline, CDR1 SGHKS and CDR2 YYEKEE (reference sequence). DNA for the CDR3: TGTGCCAGCAGCCCACCGACAGGGGATTACGAGCAGTACTTC. Its protein product is CASSPPTGDYEQYF. The full variable domain, completed using reference TRBV5-5 and TRBJ2-7, is DAGVTQSPTHLIKTRGQQVTLRCSPISGHKSVSWYQQVLGQGPQFIFQYYEKEERGRGNFPDRFSARQFPNYSSELNVNALLLGDSALYLCASSPPTGDYEQYFGPGTRLTVT.

This clone has just one count. The rearrangement uses TRBV27 and TRBJ2-3; D gene ambiguous. Trimming shortened V by 3 bases and J by 0 bases, and 7 bases separated the two germline ends. This CDR3 contains 14 residues. CDR1 and CDR2 from the germline V gene are MNHEY and SMNVEV (reference sequence). The chain's CDR3 is CASSFGVSTDTQYF. CDR3 DNA sequence: TGTGCCAGCAGTTTTGGTGTGAGCACAGATACGCAGTATTTT.

This clone was seen once. The V call is TRBV5-1, the J call TRBJ2-5, with D possibly matching TRBD1 (6 bases). The germline V and J ends were trimmed by 2 bases and 5 bases, with 13 bases remaining between them. Germline V gives CDR1 SGHRS, CDR2 YFSETQ. This CDR3 is built from 14 residues. CDR3 protein: CASSLVTGSETQYF. DNA for the CDR3: TGCGCCAGCAGCTTAGTCACAGGGTCGGAGACCCAGTACTTC.

A single count supports this clone. CDR3 DNA: TGTGCCACCGCCCAAGATCAGGGGGCTGGAAACACCATATATTTT. Its translation: CATAQDQGAGNTIYF. The chain links TRBV6-1 to TRBJ1-3, with 7 positions matching TRBD1. Germline assignment: CDR1 MNHNS and CDR2 SASEGT. J lost 2 bases, V lost 10 bases, and 11 bases had no gene match. This CDR3 contains 15 residues.

The chain has TRBV7-6 and TRBJ2-7; 8 positions agree with TRBD2. V lost 6 bases to trimming and J lost 0 bases; unmatched junction nucleotides: 4. The CDR3 has 14 residues. From germline, CDR1 is SGHVS and CDR2 FNYEAQ. DNA for the CDR3: TGTGCCAGCAGACTAGCGGCAAGCTCCTACGAGCAGTACTTC. It yields the protein CASRLAASSYEQYF. The complete variable domain, with remaining parts taken from reference TRBV7-6 and TRBJ2-7, reads GAGVSQSPRYKVTKRGQDVALRCDPISGHVSLYWYRQALGQGPEFLTYFNYEAQQDKSGLPNDRFSAERPEGSISTLTIQRTEQRDSAMYRCASRLAASSYEQYFGPGTRLTVT.